The clone carrying this T cell receptor beta chain was observed a few times. These data originate in a study of T-cell reconstitution after alpha-beta-depleted transplantation in children. It was with unique molecular identifiers that the TCRbeta library was prepared. TCRdb analysed the PCR reads with MiXCR anew, one entry per CDR3 protein. The table has nearly 400,000 distinct CDR3 sequences, around 20% seen once; the top ten hold less than 4.5%. The TCR was taken from a human donor who donated a stem cell graft to a child with acute myeloid leukemia. Source: PBMCs from the stem cell graft donor, taken from the stem cell graft.

Here the CDR3 DNA reads TGTGCCAGCAGTTTGAGACAGGGAGGGGCAGATACGCAGTATTTT. This codes for CASSLRQGGADTQYF. The genes are TRBV12-3 or TRBV12-4 and TRBJ2-3; the D call may be TRBD1 or TRBD2 (7 bases each). This CDR3 has 15 residues. Trimming left V 3 bases short and J 4 bases short, with 14 bases between.